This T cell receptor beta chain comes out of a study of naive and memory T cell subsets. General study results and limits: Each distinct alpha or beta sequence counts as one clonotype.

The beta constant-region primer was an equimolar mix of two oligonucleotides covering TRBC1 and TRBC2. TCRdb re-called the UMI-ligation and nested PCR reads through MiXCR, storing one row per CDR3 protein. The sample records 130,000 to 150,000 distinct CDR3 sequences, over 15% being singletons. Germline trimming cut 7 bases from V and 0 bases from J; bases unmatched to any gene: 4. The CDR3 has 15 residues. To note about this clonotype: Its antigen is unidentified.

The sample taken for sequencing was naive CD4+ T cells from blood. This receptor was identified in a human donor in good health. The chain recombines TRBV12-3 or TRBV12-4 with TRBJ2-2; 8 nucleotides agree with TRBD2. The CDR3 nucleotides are TGTGCCAGCACCGGCGGGAGGTCGAACACCGGGGAGCTGTTTTTT. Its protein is CASTGGRSNTGELFF.